This T cell receptor (beta chain) was observed in a study of T cell repertoires in cytomegalovirus infection. Study outcomes and limitations: Cumulated frequencies of public TCR beta families served to identify carriers of CMV plus the relevant HLA.

Regarding this clonotype: Antigen unknown.

TCRdb reanalysed the reads using MiXCR and keeps one entry per CDR3 protein. The sample lists over 150,000 distinct CDR3 sequences, about 15% occurring once. The receptor was isolated from a human donor in good health (CMV status not recorded). Some clones in this sample may be carry-over from other donors' samples. Source material: CD8+ T cells from PBMCs.

CDR3 residues: CASTDGGTEAFF. CDR3 nucleotides: TGTGCCAGCACCGACGGAGGGACTGAAGCTTTCTTT. The rearrangement uses TRBV7-2 and TRBJ1-1; D gene ambiguous. V dropped 7 bases and J dropped 5 bases, with 11 bases sitting between them. This CDR3 is built from 12 residues. Germline CDR1 and CDR2: SGHTA and FQGNSA.